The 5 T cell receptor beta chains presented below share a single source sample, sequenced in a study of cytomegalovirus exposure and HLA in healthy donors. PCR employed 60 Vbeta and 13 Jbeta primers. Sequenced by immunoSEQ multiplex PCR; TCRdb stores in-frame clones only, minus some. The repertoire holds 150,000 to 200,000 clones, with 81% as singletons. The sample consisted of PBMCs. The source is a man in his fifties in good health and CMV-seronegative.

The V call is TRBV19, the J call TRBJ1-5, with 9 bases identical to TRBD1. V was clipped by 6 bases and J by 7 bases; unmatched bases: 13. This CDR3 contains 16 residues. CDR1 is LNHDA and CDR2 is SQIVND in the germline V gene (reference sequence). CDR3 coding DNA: TGTGCCAGTAGCCAACAGGGACAGGGCAACGGGCAGCCCCAGCATTTT. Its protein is CASSQQGQGNGQPQHF.

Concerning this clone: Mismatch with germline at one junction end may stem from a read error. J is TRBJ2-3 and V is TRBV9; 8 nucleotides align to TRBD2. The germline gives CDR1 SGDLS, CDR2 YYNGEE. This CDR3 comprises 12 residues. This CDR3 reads CASSVNGGGPHF. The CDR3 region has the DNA TGTGCCAGCAGCGTTAATGGCGGGGGGCCACATTTT.

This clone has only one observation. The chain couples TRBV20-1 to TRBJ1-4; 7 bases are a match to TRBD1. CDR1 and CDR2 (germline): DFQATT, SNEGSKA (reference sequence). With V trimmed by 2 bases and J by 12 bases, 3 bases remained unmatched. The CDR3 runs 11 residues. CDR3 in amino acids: CSARRGTELFF. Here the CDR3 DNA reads TGCAGTGCTAGAAGAGGGACAGAACTGTTTTTT.

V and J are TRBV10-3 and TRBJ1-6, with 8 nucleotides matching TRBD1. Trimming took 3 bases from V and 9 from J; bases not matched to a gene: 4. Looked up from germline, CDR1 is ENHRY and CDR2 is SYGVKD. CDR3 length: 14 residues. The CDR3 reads CAISEGQGFSPLHF. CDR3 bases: TGTGCCATCAGTGAAGGACAGGGCTTTTCACCCCTCCACTTT.

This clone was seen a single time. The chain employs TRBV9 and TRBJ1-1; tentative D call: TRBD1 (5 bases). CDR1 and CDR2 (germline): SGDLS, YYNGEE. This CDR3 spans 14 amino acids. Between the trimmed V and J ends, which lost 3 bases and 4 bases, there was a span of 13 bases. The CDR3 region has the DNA TGTGCCAGCAGCGCCGGGCCCGGGGGCACTGAAGCTTTCTTT. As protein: CASSAGPGGTEAFF. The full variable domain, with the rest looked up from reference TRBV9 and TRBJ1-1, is DSGVTQTPKHLITATGQRVTLRCSPRSGDLSVYWYQQSLDQGLQFLIQYYNGEERAKGNILERFSAQQFPDLHSELNLSSLELGDSALYFCASSAGPGGTEAFFGQGTRLTVV.